The 27 T cell receptor beta chains reported below all come from one sample, sequenced in a study of regulatory T cells in long-lasting Graves disease. Arm-PCR of CDR3 regions and iRepertoire HTBI primers were used to build TCR beta libraries. One entry per CDR3 protein results from TCRdb running MiXCR on the multiplex PCR reads. The sample consists of more than 350,000 distinct CDR3 sequences, roughly a fifth of them appearing once. Time point given: persistent/refractory GD, antithyroid drugs over 5 years with positive TRAb. There was RNA extracted from PBMCs, and the TCR library was made from it. Source: peripheral blood mononuclear cells (PBMCs), taken when the disease was refractory, from a patient treated with antithyroid drugs. These receptors all stem from a female donor with Graves disease.

This clonotype was picked up a small number of times. The chain uses TRBV20-1 and TRBJ1-1; possible D gene TRBD1, 5 bases. Per germline, CDR1 DFQATT and CDR2 SNEGSKA (reference sequence). The CDR3 totals 14 residues. V shed 3 bases and J shed 2 bases, with 13 bases lying between them. The CDR3 sequence: CSASRTDRNTEAFF. The CDR3 region has the DNA TGCAGTGCTAGTCGAACTGACAGAAACACTGAAGCTTTCTTT.

This clonotype was detected ten times or more. This sequence joins TRBV11-2 and TRBJ2-2; D possibly corresponds to TRBD1 (6 bases). CDR1 and CDR2 (germline): SGHAT, FQNNGV. V shed 1 base and J shed 7 bases, with 10 bases lying between them. This CDR3 comprises 14 residues. CDR3: CASSLVQGHGELFF. The CDR3 nucleotides are TGTGCCAGCAGCTTAGTTCAGGGACACGGGGAGCTGTTTTTT.

The table lists this clonotype with many counts. The CDR3 protein is CSASLGGKQTQYF. CDR3 bases: TGCAGTGCTAGCTTGGGCGGGAAACAGACCCAGTACTTC. The rearrangement links TRBV20-1 to TRBJ2-5, with D perhaps TRBD2 (6 bases). This CDR3 spans 13 amino acids. Germline lookup yields CDR1 DFQATT and CDR2 SNEGSKA (reference sequence). Trimming removed 3 bases at V and 6 bases at J, with 14 bases between.

In its sample, this clonotype was seen many times. DNA of the CDR3: TGTGCCAGCAGTGAACGGGAGGATGAAAAACTGTTTTTT. Its protein product is CASSEREDEKLFF. V is TRBV2 and J is TRBJ1-4, with no clear D. CDR1 and CDR2 from the germline V gene are SNHLY and FYNNEI. This CDR3 spans 13 amino acids. Trimming removed 2 bases at V and 6 bases at J, with 7 bases between.

In the case of this clonotype: Mismatch with germline at one junction end may stem from a read error. The chain has TRBV24-1 and TRBJ2-2; 7 bases are shared with TRBD1. Germline V gene data show CDR1 as KGHDR and CDR2 as SFDVKD. This CDR3 region has 15 residues. CDR3: CTTSERQGVSGELFF. CDR3 coding DNA: TGTACCACCAGTGAGCGACAGGGCGTCTCCGGGGAGCTGTTTTTT.

For the CDR3, the DNA is TGTGCCAGCCCCCCATGGGGGAGGACAGGGGAGGTCACTGAAGCTTTCTTT. Its translation: CASPPWGRTGEVTEAFF. The chain joins TRBV27 to TRBJ1-1, with TRBD1 identical over 9 bases. The V segment lost 8 bases and the J segment 4 bases; nucleotides outside the gene matches: 17. Germline CDR1 MNHEY, CDR2 SMNVEV (reference sequence). CDR3 length: 17 amino acids.

This clonotype has ten or more counts. V is TRBV3-1 and J is TRBJ2-7, with TRBD2 matching 9 bases. Germline assignment: CDR1 LGHDT and CDR2 YNNKEL (reference sequence). The junction had 5 bases not matched to a gene; V was cut back by 3 bases and J by 2 bases. The CDR3 loop spans 15 amino acids. CDR3 nucleotide sequence: TGTGCCAGCAGCCAGTCACTAGCGGGTACCTACGAGCAGTACTTC. It codes for CASSQSLAGTYEQYF.

This clonotype has a count of ten or more. The rearrangement joins TRBV12-3 or TRBV12-4 to TRBJ1-5; TRBD1 agrees at 7 bases. The CDR3 runs to 15 residues. V trimming: 6 bases; J trimming: 3 bases; junction bases outside the gene matches: 8. CDR3 nucleotides: TGTGCCAGCAGACTCACAGACAGGGTCAATCAGCCCCAGCATTTT. It is translated as CASRLTDRVNQPQHF.

This clonotype occurred a few times. The J gene is TRBJ2-7, the V gene TRBV6-4; the D is unclear. The CDR3 loop spans 11 amino acids. V lost 2 bases and J 6 bases, leaving 5 bases between the germline ends. CDR1 is MRHNA and CDR2 is SNTAGT in the germline V gene. This CDR3 is CASSDPCEQYF. In DNA, the CDR3 is TGTGCCAGCAGTGACCCGTGCGAGCAGTACTTC.

This chain connects TRBV7-9 to TRBJ1-2; D call uncertain. The germline CDR1 and CDR2 sequences are SEHNR and FQNEAQ (reference sequence). The CDR3 extends over 14 amino acids. V was pared by 1 base and J by 2 bases, with 8 bases between. CDR3 DNA sequence: TGTGCCAGCAGCTTAGATCTGGGCAACTATGGCTACACCTTC. Translated: CASSLDLGNYGYTF.

The rearrangement links TRBV12-3 or TRBV12-4 to TRBJ2-5; 7 nucleotides agree with TRBD2. The CDR3 has 14 amino acids. The ends lost 7 bases at V and 4 bases at J; junction bases unmatched: 9. The CDR3 sequence: CASTLGGDGETQYF. The DNA for the CDR3 is TGTGCCAGCACCTTGGGGGGGGATGGAGAGACCCAGTACTTC.

The chain couples TRBV30 to TRBJ1-3; D unclear. The CDR3 has 13 amino acids. The V gene's germline CDR1 is GTSNPN and CDR2 SVGIG (reference sequence). V dropped 2 bases and J dropped 1 base, with 6 bases sitting between them. The CDR3 DNA reads TGTGCCTGGAGTCTCTATTCTGGAAACACCATATATTTT. Its translation is CAWSLYSGNTIYF.

This clonotype was counted many times. This chain uses TRBV27 with TRBJ2-5; D is possibly TRBD1 (6 bases). Germline V gene data show CDR1 as MNHEY and CDR2 as SMNVEV (reference sequence). V was pared by 6 bases and J by 2 bases, with 13 bases between. The CDR3 runs 14 residues. The CDR3 bases are TGTGCCAGCAGGCCCAGGGGCCCACAAGAGACCCAGTACTTC. Translated: CASRPRGPQETQYF.

At least ten counts were recorded for this clonotype. The chain links TRBV18 to TRBJ2-5, with D perhaps matching TRBD1 (6 bases). Trimming took off 0 bases at V and 6 bases at J, with 11 bases between the two ends. CDR3 length: 14 residues. Per germline, CDR1 KGHSH and CDR2 LQKENI. The CDR3: CASSPPNRDQTQYF. CDR3 coding DNA: TGTGCCAGCTCACCACCGAACAGGGATCAGACCCAGTACTTC.

This clonotype turned up a few times. The chain is built from TRBV2 and TRBJ2-3; TRBD1 might be the D (5 bases). CDR1 and CDR2 (germline): SNHLY, FYNNEI. The CDR3 runs 15 residues. The germline V and J ends were trimmed by 6 bases and 3 bases, with 16 bases remaining between them. This chain's CDR3 is CASRLVRVLTDTQYF. The CDR3 bases are TGTGCCAGCAGGCTGGTCAGGGTGCTGACAGATACGCAGTATTTT. The variable domain in full, completed from reference TRBV2 and TRBJ2-3, reads EPEVTQTPSHQVTQMGQEVILRCVPISNHLYFYWYRQILGQKVEFLVSFYNNEISEKSEIFDDQFSVERPDGSNFTLKIRSTKLEDSAMYFCASRLVRVLTDTQYFGPGTRLTVL.

This clonotype was counted a few times. This chain joins TRBV10-2 and TRBJ2-7; 10 nucleotides align to TRBD2. The CDR3 length is 20 residues. CDR1 is WSHSY, CDR2 SAAADI, per germline. Germline trimming cut 7 bases from V and 6 bases from J; bases unmatched to any gene: 27. In DNA, the CDR3 is TGCGCCAGCAATGTGATGGCAGCCAATAGCGGGAGGCCTCCTTGGGGCGAGCAGTACTTC. Its protein is CASNVMAANSGRPPWGEQYF.

This clonotype was seen repeatedly, ten times or more. The genes are TRBV7-9 and TRBJ1-1; a possible D gene is TRBD1 (6 bases). This CDR3 is built from 14 residues. V shed 5 bases and J shed 3 bases, with 13 bases lying between them. In germline, CDR1 is SEHNR, CDR2 FQNEAQ (reference sequence). The CDR3 loop is CASSPGAEDTEAFF. In DNA form, the CDR3 reads TGTGCCAGCAGCCCGGGGGCGGAGGACACTGAAGCTTTCTTT.

This clonotype was recorded at least ten times. V and J are TRBV27 and TRBJ2-7, with 10 bases identical to TRBD2. The V gene end was trimmed by 0 bases and the J gene end by 2 bases; junction bases not matched to a gene: 7. CDR1 MNHEY and CDR2 SMNVEV come from the germline V gene (reference sequence). The CDR3 loop spans 17 amino acids. The CDR3 DNA reads as TGTGCCAGCAGTTTATCGGCTAGCGGGAGTTTCGCCTACGAGCAGTACTTC. Its translation: CASSLSASGSFAYEQYF.

This clonotype showed up just a few times. This chain connects TRBV20-1 to TRBJ2-1; 9 bases agree with TRBD2. This CDR3 spans 15 amino acids. The germline CDR1 and CDR2 sequences are DFQATT and SNEGSKA (reference sequence). Unmatched junction bases numbered 3, after V lost 3 bases and J lost 0 bases. CDR3 DNA: TGCAGTGCTAGTTGGCGGGAGGGCTCCTACAATGAGCAGTTCTTC. This codes for CSASWREGSYNEQFF.

This clonotype was counted many times. The chain has TRBV28 and TRBJ2-5; D assignment may be TRBD1 or TRBD2 (5 bases each). Per the germline V gene, CDR1 is MDHEN and CDR2 is SYDVKM. This CDR3 has 13 residues. The V and J ends lost 7 bases and 5 bases respectively, with 14 bases between them. The CDR3 is CASTSLGVETQYF. CDR3 nucleotides: TGTGCCAGCACCTCCCTGGGGGTCGAGACCCAGTACTTC.

This clonotype appeared many times. The chain links TRBV2 to TRBJ1-2; TRBD1 agrees at 7 bases. The CDR3 is made up of 12 amino acids. The V gene's germline CDR1 is SNHLY and CDR2 FYNNEI. V shed 3 bases, J shed 8 bases, and the junction held 3 bases outside the gene matches. For the CDR3, the DNA is TGTGCCAGCAGTGACAGGGGGATCGGCTACACCTTC. Amino acid sequence: CASSDRGIGYTF.

At least ten counts were recorded for this clonotype. V and J are TRBV6-1 and TRBJ1-6; 7 nucleotides agree with TRBD1. This CDR3 contains 16 residues. CDR1 and CDR2 from the germline V gene are MNHNS and SASEGT. Losses at the gene ends were 7 bases for V and 0 bases for J; bases not matched to a gene: 6. The CDR3 sequence: CASKEGAGSYNSPLHF. Written as DNA, the CDR3 is TGTGCCAGCAAGGAGGGGGCCGGCTCCTATAATTCACCCCTCCACTTT.

The table lists this clonotype with many counts. The chain couples TRBV12-3 or TRBV12-4 to TRBJ2-2; the D is unclear. V was shortened by 4 bases and J by 4 bases, with 7 bases between the two germline ends. This CDR3 region has 13 residues. CDR3 in DNA: TGTGCCAGCAGTTCCCTCGGCACCGGGGAGCTGTTTTTT. Residues: CASSSLGTGELFF.

This clonotype appeared many times. V usage is TRBV29-1 and J usage is TRBJ1-2; D not resolved. The V end was cut by 3 bases, the J end by 8 bases, with 10 bases between. This CDR3 comprises 11 residues. From germline, CDR1 is SQVTM and CDR2 ANQGSEA. The CDR3 nucleotides are TGCAGCGTTGAGCCAGTTAGCGGCTACACCTTC. The encoded protein is CSVEPVSGYTF.

The chain employs TRBV19 and TRBJ2-2; TRBD2 might be the D (7 bases). The germline V gene encodes CDR1 LNHDA and CDR2 SQIVND (reference sequence). Trimming removed 5 bases from V and 6 bases from J, with 28 bases in between. The CDR3 extends over 19 amino acids. CDR3 nucleotide sequence: TGTGCCAGTAGTCCAGAGGGACATCTGGCGGGAGACCTGCCCGGGGAGCTGTTTTTT. Its protein is CASSPEGHLAGDLPGELFF.

The rearrangement uses TRBV10-2 and TRBJ2-6; 10 positions agree with TRBD1. Germline V lookup: CDR1 WSHSY, CDR2 SAAADI. V shed 7 bases, J shed 2 bases, and the junction held 2 bases outside the gene matches. This CDR3 has 15 amino acids. CDR3 coding DNA: TGCGCCAGCACGGGACAGGGGACTGGGGCCAACGTCCTGACTTTC. Its protein is CASTGQGTGANVLTF.

The table lists this clonotype with many counts. This chain joins TRBV2 and TRBJ1-2; the D is unclear. Germline loops: CDR1 SNHLY, CDR2 FYNNEI. V lost 6 bases and J 2 bases, leaving 13 bases between the germline ends. This CDR3 has 14 residues. CDR3 nucleotides: TGTGCCAGCAGCCCCAAAGGACGGAACTATGGCTACACCTTC. This translates into CASSPKGRNYGYTF.